This is a list of T cell receptor beta chains from one sample in a study of post-analysis software for immune sequencing data. Each CDR3 protein gets one entry after TCRdb re-called the PCR reads with MiXCR. Of hundreds of thousands of distinct CDR3 sequences in the sample, 53% are singletons; the top ten hold approximately 4.2%. The sample comprised blood. These TCRs come from a girl between 5 and 17 years old with multiple sclerosis. Both conserved end residues are trimmed from each CDR3. Expanded clones get a size class; other rows say once, few or many, or leave the size out.

TRBV13 once ASSRTGATEAF
TRBV20-1 few SARQGDSNQPQH
TRBV5-1 NA ASSLVGGWYEQY
TRBV11-2 NA ASSERASGGTDTQY
TRBV6-5 NA ASSYQGQYSGANVLT
TRBV6-1 NA ASSEQWGPNTEAF
TRBV6-2/TRBV6-3 NA ASSPTPGLAGGRQETQY
TRBV5-1 NA ASSLELGQGRYEQY
TRBV29-1 few SVGRRVSTNYGYT
TRBV5-1 few ASSLERTEDTQY
TRBV27 NA ANSPGPASDEQY
TRBV7-9 NA ASGNFGITNEQF
TRBV7-9 NA ASSLERGLAGGRSSYEQY
TRBV6-4 NA ASSGRPIDTQY
TRBV20-1 few SARPGTGLTNYGYT
TRBV6-5 NA ASTSGSGDNEQF
TRBV7-8 NA ASSLGWTSGSHEQY
TRBV5-6 NA ASSLASGGRAKNIQY
TRBV7-3 NA ASSSPSGTSGSNNEQF
TRBV12-3/TRBV12-4 NA ASSFYDRGQSGYT
TRBV5-1 NA ASSSARTRYNEQY
TRBV4-1 NA ASSQSANTGELF
TRBV20-1 NA SARVSRGTTDTQY
TRBV6-5 NA ASSYSTPSGVCSYNEQF
TRBV7-9 NA AGGGRYNEQF
TRBV27 NA ASSFSGSDEQF
TRBV20-1 NA SASGLAVYEQY
TRBV5-1 NA ASRGWVEGRPEAF
TRBV12-3/TRBV12-4 NA ASSLHSGAYNEQF
TRBV20-1 NA SAVDREDEKLF
TRBV4-2 NA ASSQVTGGASGANVLT
TRBV6-1 once ASRELRGWVSYEQY
TRBV12-3/TRBV12-4 few ASSLAGGEETQY
TRBV5-6 NA ASSLSGGNGYT
TRBV20-1 few SASHPAAQF
TRBV4-1 once ASSQAGPGEAF
TRBV7-8 NA ASSLDREGEQY
TRBV7-3 NA ASSLSGVGTDTPYNEQF
TRBV6-4 few ASSPEGDGLDTQY
TRBV6-5 few ASSSGIPLFTDTQY
TRBV5-5 NA ASSLTSFSGRGADTQY
TRBV24-1 NA ATSVATGGVGIDTQY
TRBV7-3 NA ASSRTPRGTFSGANVLT
TRBV6-6 few ASSYADPPEQY
TRBV20-1 NA SARASIGDTQY
TRBV3-1 NA ASSQDLYNEQF
TRBV20-1 NA SADRTAKETQY
TRBV18 NA ASHLAEETQY
TRBV5-1 NA ASSLAGQGPNEKLF
TRBV3-1 few ASSGGEEQY
TRBV11-2 NA ASNLETNYYNEQF
TRBV7-3 NA ASSMTVSGANVLT
TRBV24-1 once ATSDETSGSVNEQF
TRBV4-1 few ASSQGQLETQY
TRBV7-6 few ASNSGTRGGYT
TRBV6-1 NA ASSEGRAPNQPQH
TRBV12-3/TRBV12-4 NA ASSLQRGVAGGPWKGPQY
TRBV6-5 NA ASSYYPDREPFLTNTGELF
TRBV6-1 NA ASSELASSEQY